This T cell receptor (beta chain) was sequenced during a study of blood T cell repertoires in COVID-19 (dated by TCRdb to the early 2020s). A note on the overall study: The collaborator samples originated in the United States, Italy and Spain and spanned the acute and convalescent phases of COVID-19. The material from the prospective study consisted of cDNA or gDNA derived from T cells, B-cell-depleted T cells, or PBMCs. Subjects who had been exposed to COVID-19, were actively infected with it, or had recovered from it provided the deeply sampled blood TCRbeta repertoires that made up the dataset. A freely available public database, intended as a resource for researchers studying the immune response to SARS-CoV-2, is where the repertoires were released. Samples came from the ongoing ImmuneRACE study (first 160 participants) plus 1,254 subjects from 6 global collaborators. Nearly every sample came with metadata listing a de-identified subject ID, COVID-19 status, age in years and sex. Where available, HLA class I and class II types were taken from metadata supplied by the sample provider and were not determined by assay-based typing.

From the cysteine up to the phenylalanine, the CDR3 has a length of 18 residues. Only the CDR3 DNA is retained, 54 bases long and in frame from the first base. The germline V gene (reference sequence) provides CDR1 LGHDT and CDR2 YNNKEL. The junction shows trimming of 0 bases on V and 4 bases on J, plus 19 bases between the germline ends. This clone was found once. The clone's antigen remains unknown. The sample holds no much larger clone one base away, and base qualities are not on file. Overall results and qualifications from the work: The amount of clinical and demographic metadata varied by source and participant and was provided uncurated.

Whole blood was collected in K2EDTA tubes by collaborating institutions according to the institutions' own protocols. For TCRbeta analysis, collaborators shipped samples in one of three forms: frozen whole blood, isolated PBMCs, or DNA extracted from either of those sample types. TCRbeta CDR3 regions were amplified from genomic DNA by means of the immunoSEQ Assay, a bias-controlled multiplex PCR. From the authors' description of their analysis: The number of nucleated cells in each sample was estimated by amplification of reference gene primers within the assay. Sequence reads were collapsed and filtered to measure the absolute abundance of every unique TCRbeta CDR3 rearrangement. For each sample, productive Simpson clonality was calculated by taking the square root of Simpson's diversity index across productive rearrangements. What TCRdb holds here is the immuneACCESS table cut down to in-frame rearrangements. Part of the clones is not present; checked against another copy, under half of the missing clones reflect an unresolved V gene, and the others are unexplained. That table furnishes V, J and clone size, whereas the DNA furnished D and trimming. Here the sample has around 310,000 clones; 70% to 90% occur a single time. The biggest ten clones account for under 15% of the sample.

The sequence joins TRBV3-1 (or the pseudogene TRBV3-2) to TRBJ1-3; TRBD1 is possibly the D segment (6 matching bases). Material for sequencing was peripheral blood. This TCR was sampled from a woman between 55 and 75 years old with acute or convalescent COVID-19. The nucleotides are TGTGCCAGCAGCCAAGAAGTACCTTGGGTAACAGGGGGAAACACCATATATTTT. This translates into CASSQEVPWVTGGNTIYF.